One TCR beta chain is described in this entry. This record comes from a study of early T cells in non-severe SARS-CoV-2 infection. Unique molecular identifiers were affixed to single, distinct cDNA molecules. A single record per CDR3 protein comes from TCRdb applying MiXCR to the 5' RACE reads. The sample lists 46,000 or so distinct CDR3 sequences, roughly 13% seen once, with about 10% in the top ten. The CDR3 runs 11 residues. Losses at the gene ends were 4 bases for V and 15 bases for J; bases not matched to a gene: 8. Germline lookup yields CDR1 DFQATT and CDR2 SNEGSKA (reference sequence). The clonotype was recovered from an adult who was a healthcare worker with PCR-confirmed SARS-CoV-2 infection or an uninfected control (not recorded which). Sequencing was carried out using whole blood. The chain couples TRBV20-1 to TRBJ2-1; 8 nucleotides agree with TRBD2. CDR3 protein: CSATHLGLGFF. The DNA of the CDR3 is TGCAGTGCTACTCACCTGGGACTAGGGTTCTTC.